Listed below are T cell receptor beta chains from one sample, sequenced in a study of shared clonotypes between healthy human individuals. TCRdb keeps only in-frame clones here, not all; method: immunoSEQ multiplex PCR. The profile covers approximately 2.5 million clones, with approximately 93% appearing a single time and roughly 0.39% taken by the ten largest. The sequenced material came from naive CD4+ T cells from PBMCs. These TCRs come from a young man in good health. Some clones in this sample may be carry-over from other donors' samples. The CDR3 runs from the conserved cysteine through the conserved F or W. D genes are given only for firm matches. Rows give clone size only sometimes, using once, few, many, or a class for an expanded clone.

.,.,TRBJ2-2,TRBV15,CATSRTPESYTGELFF,TGTGCCACCAGCAGAACGCCGGAATCGTACACCGGGGAGCTGTTTTTT
once,TRBD1,TRBJ1-3,TRBV7-9,CASSAGQGGHTIYF,TGTGCCAGCAGCGCTGGACAGGGGGGGCACACCATATATTTT
.,.,TRBJ2-5,TRBV5-1,CASSVAQETQYF,TGCGCCAGCAGCGTAGCGCAAGAGACCCAGTACTTC
.,TRBD1,TRBJ1-2,TRBV7-9,CASSFWDRENYGYTF,TGTGCCAGCAGCTTTTGGGACAGGGAAAACTATGGCTACACCTTC
.,TRBD1,TRBJ2-1,TRBV4-2,CASSPYDGQGDNEQFF,TGTGCCAGCAGCCCATATGATGGACAGGGGGACAATGAGCAGTTCTTC
.,.,TRBJ1-5,TRBV19,CASSIGSRGSVYQPQHF,TGTGCCAGTAGTATAGGATCCCGGGGCAGCGTTTATCAGCCCCAGCATTTT
.,TRBD1,TRBJ1-5,TRBV28,CASRTGHNQPQHF,TGTGCCAGCAGGACAGGGCACAATCAGCCCCAGCATTTT
.,.,TRBJ2-5,TRBV5-4,CASSLGGPETQYF,TGTGCCAGCAGCCTCGGGGGGCCAGAGACCCAGTACTTC
.,.,TRBJ2-7,TRBV6-1,CASRQVPSYEQYF,TGTGCCAGCAGACAGGTCCCCTCCTACGAGCAGTACTTC
once,TRBD2,TRBJ2-2,TRBV5-1,CASSLVVAGDASGELFF,TGCGCCAGCAGCTTGGTTGTAGCGGGAGATGCATCCGGGGAGCTGTTTTTT
once,TRBD2,TRBJ2-7,TRBV18,CASSPISSGRGYEQYF,TGTGCCAGCTCACCAATATCCAGCGGGAGAGGATACGAGCAGTACTTC
once,.,TRBJ1-2,TRBV4-1,CASSQDRDGTNYGYTF,TGCGCCAGCAGCCAAGATAGGGACGGCACTAACTATGGCTACACCTTC
.,.,TRBJ2-3,TRBV19,CASQGHTSTDTQYF,TGTGCCAGCCAGGGACATACTAGCACAGATACGCAGTATTTT
.,TRBD1,TRBJ1-1,TRBV7-8,CASGQGSSEAFF,TGTGCCAGCGGACAGGGATCATCTGAAGCTTTCTTT
.,TRBD1,TRBJ1-2,TRBV10-3,CAISYRGEDGYTF,TGTGCCATCAGCTACAGGGGGGAGGATGGCTACACCTTC
.,.,TRBJ2-7,TRBV27,CASRRASYEQYF,TGTGCCAGCCGTAGGGCTTCCTACGAGCAGTACTTC
.,.,TRBJ2-1,TRBV5-1,CASSSSGAGEGRQFF,TGCGCCAGCAGCTCCTCGGGGGCGGGAGAGGGGAGGCAGTTCTTC
once,.,TRBJ2-7,TRBV7-2,CASSPRLTYEQYF,TGTGCCAGCAGCCCCCGTCTAACCTACGAGCAGTACTTC
.,.,TRBJ1-1,TRBV30,CAWGQNTEAFF,TGTGCCTGGGGACAGAACACTGAAGCTTTCTTT
.,.,TRBJ1-2,TRBV7-2,CASSFWESALGGYTF,TGTGCCAGCAGCTTCTGGGAGAGCGCGTTGGGTGGCTACACCTTC
.,TRBD2,TRBJ2-7,TRBV28,CASSLLAGFEQYF,TGTGCCAGCAGTCTTTTAGCGGGGTTCGAGCAGTACTTC
.,.,TRBJ2-7,TRBV11-2,CASSLQGYEQYF,TGTGCCAGCAGCTTGCAGGGGTACGAGCAGTACTTC
.,.,TRBJ1-1,TRBV19,CASSIGGRGTEAFF,TGTGCCAGTAGTATCGGGGGGCGAGGCACTGAAGCTTTCTTT
.,.,TRBJ1-5,TRBV7-2,CASSYGALGQPQHF,TGTGCCAGCAGCTATGGGGCTTTAGGTCAGCCCCAGCATTTT
.,TRBD1,TRBJ2-2,TRBV7-3,CASSRTGTTTGELFF,TGTGCCAGCAGCCGGACAGGGACGACCACCGGGGAGCTGTTTTTT
.,.,TRBJ2-1,TRBV9,CASSVGSSSSYNEQFF,TGTGCCAGCAGCGTAGGGTCTTCTAGCTCCTACAATGAGCAGTTCTTC
.,TRBD2,TRBJ2-1,TRBV5-1,CASSLVSGNNNEQFF,TGCGCCAGCAGCTTGGTTAGCGGGAACAACAATGAGCAGTTCTTC
.,.,TRBJ1-2,TRBV5-6,CASSGAGTTYGYTF,TGTGCCAGCAGCGGGGCCGGGACAACCTATGGCTACACCTTC
.,TRBD2,TRBJ2-7,TRBV9,CASSVVPGGRPYEQYF,TGTGCCAGCAGCGTAGTCCCCGGGGGGAGGCCCTACGAGCAGTACTTC
.,.,TRBJ2-7,TRBV5-1,CASSLPRGGSSYEQYF,TGCGCCAGCAGCTTACCCCGAGGGGGTAGCTCCTACGAGCAGTACTTC
.,TRBD1,TRBJ2-6,TRBV5-1,CASSHRGRPGANVLTF,TGCGCCAGCAGCCACAGGGGGCGTCCCGGGGCCAACGTCCTGACTTTC
.,.,TRBJ1-5,TRBV6-1,CASTGGAYNQPQHF,TGTGCCAGCACGGGGGGGGCTTACAATCAGCCCCAGCATTTT
.,.,TRBJ2-3,TRBV15,CATSLYGRTDTQYF,TGTGCCACCAGCCTATACGGACGGACAGATACGCAGTATTTT
once,TRBD2,TRBJ2-7,TRBV10-3,CAISGRGEVSYEQYF,TGTGCCATCAGTGGACGGGGGGAGGTCTCCTACGAGCAGTACTTC
.,.,TRBJ1-1,TRBV7-9,CASSYLGTLTEAFF,TGTGCCAGCAGCTACCTCGGGACCCTTACCGAAGCTTTCTTT
.,.,TRBJ1-1,TRBV27,CASRVTGPNTEAFF,TGTGCCAGCAGGGTTACAGGACCGAACACTGAAGCTTTCTTT
.,.,TRBJ2-7,TRBV7-6,CASSLRSQGVYEQYF,TGTGCCAGCAGCTTAAGGAGCCAGGGTGTCTACGAGCAGTACTTC
.,.,TRBJ1-1,TRBV7-9,CASSLDQDTEAFF,TGTGCCAGCAGCTTAGATCAGGATACTGAAGCTTTCTTT
.,TRBD2,TRBJ2-1,TRBV6-4,CASSGGLARPIYNEQFF,TGTGCCAGCAGTGGTGGACTAGCTCGCCCCATCTACAATGAGCAGTTCTTC
.,.,TRBJ1-3,TRBV27,CASSPKWNSGNTIYF,TGTGCCAGCAGTCCCAAATGGAACTCTGGAAACACCATATATTTT
once,.,TRBJ1-2,TRBV28,CASSRPNRIYGYTF,TGTGCCAGCAGCCGCCCCAACAGAATCTATGGCTACACCTTC
once,.,TRBJ2-1,TRBV18,CASSPSSHRTDFNEQFF,TGTGCCAGCTCACCATCATCCCATAGGACAGATTTCAATGAGCAGTTCTTC
.,TRBD2,TRBJ2-1,TRBV11-2,CASSSSGTSGRNWDNEQFF,TGTGCCAGCAGCTCCTCCGGGACTAGCGGGAGGAACTGGGACAATGAGCAGTTCTTC
.,.,TRBJ1-2,TRBV29-1,CSVGGGSREANYGYTF,TGCAGCGTTGGGGGGGGCAGCAGAGAAGCTAACTATGGCTACACCTTC
.,TRBD2,TRBJ2-7,TRBV29-1,CSVRTSGFAYEQYF,TGCAGCGTTAGGACTAGCGGGTTCGCCTACGAGCAGTACTTC
.,.,TRBJ2-6,TRBV19,CASRITGTKGVRVLTF,TGTGCCAGTAGGATCACAGGGACAAAGGGCGTTCGCGTCCTGACTTTC
.,TRBD2,TRBJ2-1,TRBV7-9,CASSSTRLAGDLYEQFF,TGTGCCAGCAGCTCAACCCGACTAGCGGGAGACTTATATGAGCAGTTCTTC
.,.,TRBJ1-1,TRBV6-6,CASSRHTENTEAFF,TGTGCCAGCAGTAGACACACGGAGAACACTGAAGCTTTCTTT
.,.,TRBJ2-3,TRBV19,CASTPDSMSKYTQYF,TGTGCCAGTACCCCGGACAGTATGTCTAAGTATACGCAGTATTTT
.,TRBD2,TRBJ2-7,TRBV5-4,CASSLGGLAGLGGYEQYF,TGTGCCAGCAGCTTGGGGGGACTAGCGGGATTAGGAGGCTACGAGCAGTACTTC
.,TRBD1,TRBJ1-1,TRBV9,CASRPRAPGQQAFF,TGTGCCAGCAGACCTAGGGCCCCGGGACAGCAAGCTTTCTTT
.,.,TRBJ1-1,TRBV7-2,CASSPRYRANTEAFF,TGTGCCAGCAGCCCCCGTTACAGGGCAAACACTGAAGCTTTCTTT
.,.,TRBJ2-1,TRBV4-1,CASSQGTMHYNEQFF,TGCGCCAGCAGCCAAGGGACTATGCACTACAATGAGCAGTTCTTC
.,.,TRBJ1-4,TRBV6-5,CASSYSTDTGEKLFF,TGTGCCAGCAGTTACTCGACGGATACCGGGGAAAAACTGTTTTTT